A selection of T cell receptor beta chains follows, all from one sample in a study of cytomegalovirus exposure and HLA in healthy donors. TCRdb's table, derived via immunoSEQ multiplex PCR, lists solely in-frame clones and lacks some. Among under 95,000 clones, 7.6% were seen once, and the ten largest hold about 2.3%. Sequenced: PBMCs. These TCRs come from a man between 45 and 60 years old in good health and CMV-seronegative. Each CDR3 is given with its conserved first and last residue. Fields, in order: clone size, V gene, D gene, J gene, CDR3 DNA, CDR3 protein. A D gene is named only where the DNA matches it firmly. Where a row states a size, it is once, few, many or the class of an expanded clone; other rows omit it.

few,TRBV28,TRBD2,TRBJ2-5,TGTGCCAGCGGAATGATGCGGGGGGGATTAGAGACCCAGTACTTC,CASGMMRGGLETQYF
few,TRBV9,.,TRBJ2-7,TGTGCCAGCTCCGGGACCGGGAGCTCCTACGAGCAGTACTTC,CASSGTGSSYEQYF
few,TRBV10-1,.,TRBJ1-4,TGCGCCAGCCTCCCGGGACAACATGAAAAACTGTTTTTT,CASLPGQHEKLFF
.,TRBV11-2,.,TRBJ1-1,TGTGCCAGCAGCTTAGTTGGGGGGGGCACTGAAGCTTTCTTT,CASSLVGGGTEAFF
few,TRBV19,.,TRBJ2-5,TGTGCCAGTAGTATCGGGGCCGGGGGGACCCAGTACTTC,CASSIGAGGTQYF
.,TRBV2,TRBD2,TRBJ2-1,TGTGCCAGCAGTGCTCTAGCGGCCTACAATGAGCAGTTCTTC,CASSALAAYNEQFF
few,TRBV18,TRBD1,TRBJ2-2,TGTGCCAGCTCACCCGGGACAGGGGGAAGAGCCGGGGAGCTGTTTTTT,CASSPGTGGRAGELFF
.,TRBV7-5,.,TRBJ2-5,TGTGCCAGAAGCTTAGGTGCTACGGAGACCCAGTACTTC,CARSLGATETQYF
few,TRBV5-4,.,TRBJ1-2,TGTGCCAGCAGCTTGGAGATTGGCAGACAATATGGCTACACCTTC,CASSLEIGRQYGYTF
.,TRBV6-5,TRBD1,TRBJ1-2,TGTGCCAGCAGCCTTGCCCCTACAGGGGTCCAAGGCTACACCTTC,CASSLAPTGVQGYTF
.,TRBV7-3,.,TRBJ1-1,TGTGCCAGCAGCAAACAGAGCAACACTGAAGCTTTCTTT,CASSKQSNTEAFF
.,TRBV11-2,TRBD1,TRBJ2-5,TGTGCCAGCAGTCCCGGACAGGTTATGTACCAAGAGACCCAGTACTTC,CASSPGQVMYQETQYF
.,TRBV19,TRBD2,TRBJ2-3,TGTGCCAGTAGTATTCGGAGCGGGAGGGCCTCAGATACGCAGTATTTT,CASSIRSGRASDTQYF
.,TRBV28,.,TRBJ1-5,TGTGCCAGCAGTTTAGATAAGGCACCCGGGGATCAGCCCCAGCATTTT,CASSLDKAPGDQPQHF
.,TRBV9,TRBD1,TRBJ1-1,TGTGCCAGCAGCGTAGGCAGGGGGACGCTGAACACTGAAGCTTTCTTT,CASSVGRGTLNTEAFF
few,TRBV28,.,TRBJ1-2,TGTGCCAGCAGTTTACAGAATTATGGCTACACCTTC,CASSLQNYGYTF
.,TRBV19,.,TRBJ2-5,TGTGCCAGTCCCGGGGGGCCGTCTGAAACCCAGTACTTC,CASPGGPSETQYF
.,TRBV28,.,TRBJ1-2,TGTGCCAGCAGTTTGCAGGGATTTAACTATGGCTACACCTTC,CASSLQGFNYGYTF
.,TRBV6-1,TRBD1,TRBJ2-3,TGTGCCAGCAGTGCTCCCCCGGGACAGGGGGATACGCAGTATTTT,CASSAPPGQGDTQYF
.,TRBV5-5,TRBD2,TRBJ2-1,TGTGCCAGCAGCAAGCGGGGGTCCAGAGACTCCTACAATGAGCAGTTCTTC,CASSKRGSRDSYNEQFF
few,TRBV4-1,TRBD2,TRBJ2-1,TGCGCCAGCAGCCAAGATCGGGTCGGGGGGGAGCAGTTCTTC,CASSQDRVGGEQFF
few,TRBV6-1,.,TRBJ2-3,TGTGCCAGCAGGGCCGTAGGGGCCACAGATACGCAGTATTTT,CASRAVGATDTQYF
.,TRBV2,TRBD2,TRBJ2-5,TGTGCCAGCAGCCTAGAGCGGGAGGGCCTCGAGACCCAGTACTTC,CASSLEREGLETQYF
few,TRBV6-5,.,TRBJ1-3,TGTGCCAGCAGTTACGGCAACTCTGGAAACACCATATATTTT,CASSYGNSGNTIYF
.,TRBV7-9,TRBD1,TRBJ2-2,TGTGCCAGCAGCTTTGTGACAGGGGGATCCGGGGAGCTGTTTTTT,CASSFVTGGSGELFF
few,TRBV28,.,TRBJ1-4,TGTGCCAGCAGTCCCTATGAGGTAGGACTGTTTTTT,CASSPYEVGLFF
.,TRBV7-2,TRBD1,TRBJ1-3,TGTGCCAGCAGCTGGGGACAGCTCTCTGGAAACACCATATATTTT,CASSWGQLSGNTIYF
.,TRBV28,.,TRBJ2-2,TGTGCCAGCAGTTTGTGGGAGGACACCGGGGAGCTGTTTTTT,CASSLWEDTGELFF
.,TRBV11-2,.,TRBJ2-5,TGTGCCAGCAGCCCCGCGGGGATTATCGGAAGTAGTGGAGAAACCCAGTACTTC,CASSPAGIIGSSGETQYF
few,TRBV12-1,.,TRBJ2-1,TGTGCCAGCAGCTTTGCCGGAGGAAAGTTCTTC,CASSFAGGKFF
many,TRBV19,.,TRBJ2-1,TGTGCCAGTAGTCCAACAGGGACACTACTCGACGATGAGCAGTTCTTC,CASSPTGTLLDDEQFF
few,TRBV7-3,TRBD2,TRBJ2-1,TGTGCCAGCAGCTTAACGGTGGCGGGGGGTTACAATGAGCAGTTCTTC,CASSLTVAGGYNEQFF
.,TRBV4-1,TRBD1,TRBJ1-4,TGCGCCAGCAGCCAAGACCAGGGGGCAACTAATGAAAAACTGTTTTTT,CASSQDQGATNEKLFF
.,TRBV5-4,TRBD2,TRBJ2-7,TGTGCCAGCAGCGTGTCACTAGCGGGAGTTCGCGAGCAGTACTTC,CASSVSLAGVREQYF
.,TRBV27,.,TRBJ1-2,TGTGCCAGCAGTCCTGCCACCACAGGGTATGGCTACACCTTC,CASSPATTGYGYTF
few,TRBV7-8,TRBD1,TRBJ1-2,TGTGCCAGCAGCCTGGACAGGCTTGGCTACACCTTC,CASSLDRLGYTF
.,TRBV9,TRBD2,TRBJ2-3,TGTGCCAGCAGCGTAGATGTGGGAGGGGATACGCAGTATTTT,CASSVDVGGDTQYF
.,TRBV19,.,TRBJ2-2,TGTGCCAGTAGTATACAGAACACCGGGGAGCTGTTTTTT,CASSIQNTGELFF
few,TRBV27,.,TRBJ2-3,TGTGCCAAGATTCACGGTCCTAGCACAGATACGCAGTATTTT,CAKIHGPSTDTQYF